The clone carrying this T cell receptor beta chain was seen many times. Its specificity is unknown. This CDR3 is built from 20 residues. V was pared by 1 base and J by 0 bases, with 22 bases between. Each CDR3 protein gets one entry after TCRdb re-called the 5' RACE reads with MiXCR. The sample contains 280,000 or so distinct CDR3 sequences, 7.5% to 9.5% of which appear only once. This sample is drawn from a study of T cells after yellow fever vaccination. Study at large: Low-cell-number fractions underwent preparation using SMART-Seq v4 Ultra Low Input.

Regarding the study as a whole: Most clones from primary vaccination resurfaced after the booster (about 96% CD4, 75% to 90% CD8). A weaker secondary response peaked on day 5, the primary on day 15. Contaminants from the bulk population, in the form of abundant clonotypes, could be found in FACS-sorted repertoires.

The V call is TRBV12-3 or TRBV12-4, the J call TRBJ2-1, with D possibly TRBD2 on 7 matching bases. The sequencing here drew on CD4+ T cells sorted from PBMCs, taken 5 days after the yellow fever booster vaccination. The clonotype originates from a man between 18 and 29 years old who received the YFV17D yellow fever vaccine. CDR3 sequence: CASSLGFGGADSLSYNEQFF. CDR3 DNA sequence: TGTGCCAGCAGTTTAGGGTTTGGGGGGGCCGACTCCCTCTCCTACAATGAGCAGTTCTTC.